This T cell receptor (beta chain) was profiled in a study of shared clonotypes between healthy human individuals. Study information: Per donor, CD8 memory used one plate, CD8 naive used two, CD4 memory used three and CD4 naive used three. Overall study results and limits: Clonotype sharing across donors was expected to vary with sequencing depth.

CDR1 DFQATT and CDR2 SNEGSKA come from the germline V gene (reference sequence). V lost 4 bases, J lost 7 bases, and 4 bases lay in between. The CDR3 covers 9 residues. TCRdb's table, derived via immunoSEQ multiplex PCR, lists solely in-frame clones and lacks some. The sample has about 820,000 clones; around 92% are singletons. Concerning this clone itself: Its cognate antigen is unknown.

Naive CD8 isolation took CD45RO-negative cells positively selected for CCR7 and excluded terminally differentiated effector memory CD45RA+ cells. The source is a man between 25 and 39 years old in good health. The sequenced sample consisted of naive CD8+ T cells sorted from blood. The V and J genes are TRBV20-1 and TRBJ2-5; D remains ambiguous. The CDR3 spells CSATSTQYF. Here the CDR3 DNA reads TGCAGTGCTACCTCGACCCAGTACTTC.